Presented here are 11 T cell receptor beta chains from one specimen sequenced in a study of cytomegalovirus exposure and HLA in healthy donors. The primer mix had 60 Vbeta and 13 Jbeta primers. Generated by immunoSEQ multiplex PCR, the TCRdb table keeps only in-frame clones and is missing some. Altogether roughly 59,000 clones are present, 60% to 70% being singletons, with the ten largest covering about a sixth. Sequenced material: PBMCs. These receptors originate from a man aged 35 to 55 in good health and CMV-seropositive.

The V call is TRBV7-9, the J call TRBJ2-1; 10 nucleotides line up with TRBD2. This CDR3 spans 14 amino acids. Germline V gene lookup returns CDR1 SEHNR and CDR2 FQNEAQ (reference sequence). Trimming cost V 0 bases and J 9 bases; bases outside gene matches: 2. CDR3 sequence reads: CASSLAGTSAEQFF. CDR3 bases: TGTGCCAGCAGCTTAGCTGGGACTAGCGCTGAGCAGTTCTTC.

The V gene is TRBV27, the J gene TRBJ2-3, with TRBD2 identical over 13 bases. Germline V gene sequence: CDR1 MNHEY, CDR2 SMNVEV (reference sequence). The CDR3 has 19 residues. V trimming: 6 bases; J trimming: 4 bases; junction bases outside the gene matches: 16. The CDR3 sequence is CASSRTSGRGKVEADTQYF. CDR3 DNA: TGTGCCAGCAGCCGGACTAGCGGGAGAGGGAAAGTTGAGGCAGATACGCAGTATTTT.

V gene TRBV4-3 combines with J gene TRBJ2-1; the match to TRBD1 covers 7 bases. The V and J ends lost 4 bases and 6 bases, in that order; junction bases with no gene match: 3. Germline lookup yields CDR1 LGHNA and CDR2 YSLEER. CDR3 size: 13 residues. The CDR3 is CASSRRTGNEQFF. The CDR3 nucleotides read TGCGCCAGCAGCCGCCGGACAGGCAATGAGCAGTTCTTC.

This clone has a handful of counts. The chain carries TRBV6-5 and TRBJ1-2, with 8 nucleotides matching TRBD1. The CDR3 is 13 residues long. The V gene end was trimmed by 2 bases and the J gene end by 7 bases; junction bases not matched to a gene: 3. Germline assignment: CDR1 MNHEY and CDR2 SVGAGI. The CDR3 reads CASSYNRGTGYTF. CDR3 coding DNA: TGTGCCAGCAGTTACAACAGGGGGACTGGCTACACCTTC.

The rearrangement links TRBV19 to TRBJ2-7, with 12 bases lining up with TRBD2. In germline, CDR1 is LNHDA, CDR2 SQIVND (reference sequence). There are 14 residues in the CDR3. With V trimmed by 1 base and J by 7 bases, 2 bases remained unmatched. DNA for the CDR3: TGTGCCAGTAGTATAGGACTAGCGGGAGTTGAGCAGTACTTC. As protein: CASSIGLAGVEQYF.

V and J are TRBV30 and TRBJ2-1, with D perhaps matching TRBD1 (6 bases). This CDR3 is 17 amino acids long. The germline gives CDR1 GTSNPN, CDR2 SVGIG (reference sequence). V lost 0 bases and J 6 bases, leaving 21 bases between the germline ends. CDR3 coding DNA: TGTGCCTGGAGTGTAACTCGAGTAGGGGGTTCGGTCAATGAGCAGTTCTTC. This encodes CAWSVTRVGGSVNEQFF.

The chain couples TRBV5-1 to TRBJ2-7, with 10 bases that match TRBD2. The ends lost 5 bases at V and 1 base at J; junction bases unmatched: 9. Germline-derived CDR1 and CDR2 are SGHRS and YFSETQ. CDR3 size: 16 residues. Here the CDR3 DNA reads TGCGCCAGCAGACAAAACCTAGCGGGAGTATCCTACGAGCAGTACTTC. Its protein product is CASRQNLAGVSYEQYF.

The gene calls are TRBV4-1 and TRBJ2-1; 7 bases align to TRBD2. This CDR3 is built from 16 residues. Germline CDR1 reads MGHRA; CDR2 reads YSYEKL. With 5 bases clipped from V and 3 bases from J, the junction kept 10 bases outside the gene matches. The CDR3 loop is CASSSLGRGSYNEQFF. CDR3 DNA sequence: TGCGCCAGCAGCTCCTTAGGGCGGGGGAGCTACAATGAGCAGTTCTTC.

A few counts support this clone. The chain is built from TRBV5-1 and TRBJ1-6, with a possible D match to TRBD1 (5 bases). The CDR3 spans 15 residues. Germline CDR1 and CDR2: SGHRS and YFSETQ. The V gene lost 4 bases and the J gene lost 10 bases, with 18 bases spanning the gap. The CDR3 DNA reads as TGCGCCAGCAGCCCGAGAGGACCAGGGTACTCACCCCTCCACTTT. Amino acids: CASSPRGPGYSPLHF.

The chain recombines TRBV4-1 with TRBJ2-7, with D possibly being TRBD2 (5 bases). Trimming took 1 base from V and 3 from J, leaving 13 bases between them. This CDR3 is 15 amino acids long. Germline V gene data show CDR1 as MGHRA and CDR2 as YSYEKL. Written as DNA, the CDR3 is TGCGCCAGCAGCCAAGTTCCGGGGAGAGGCTACGAGCAGTACTTC. This gives the protein CASSQVPGRGYEQYF.

V gene TRBV6-5 combines with J gene TRBJ2-1, with TRBD1 matching over 9 bases. CDR1 MNHEY and CDR2 SVGAGI come from the germline V gene. The CDR3 consists of 15 residues. J was trimmed by 4 bases and V by 1 base; bases with no gene match: 2. CDR3 DNA sequence: TGTGCCAGCAGTTACTTGGACAGGGGATACAATGAGCAGTTCTTC. As protein: CASSYLDRGYNEQFF.